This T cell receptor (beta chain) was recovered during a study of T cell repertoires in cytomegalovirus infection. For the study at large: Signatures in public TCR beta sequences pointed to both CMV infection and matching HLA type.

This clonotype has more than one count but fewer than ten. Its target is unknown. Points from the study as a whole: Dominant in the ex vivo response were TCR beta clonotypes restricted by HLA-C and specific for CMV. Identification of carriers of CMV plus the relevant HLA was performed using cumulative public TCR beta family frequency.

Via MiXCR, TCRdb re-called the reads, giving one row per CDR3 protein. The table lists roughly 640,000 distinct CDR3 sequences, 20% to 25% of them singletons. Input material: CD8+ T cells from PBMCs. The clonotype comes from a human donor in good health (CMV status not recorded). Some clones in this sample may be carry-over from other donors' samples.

DNA for the CDR3: TGCAGCCTCGGCCGCGGGGTCGAGGGCTACACCTTC. Its protein product is CSLGRGVEGYTF. The chain has TRBV29-1 and TRBJ1-2; D unclear. CDR1 is SQVTM and CDR2 is ANQGSEA in the germline V gene. V was cut by 8 bases and J by 8 bases, with 18 bases left in between. This CDR3 contains 12 residues. The full variable domain, rest sourced from reference TRBV29-1 and TRBJ1-2, is SAVISQKPSRDICQRGTSLTIQCQVDSQVTMMFWYRQQPGQSLTLIATANQGSEATYESGFVIDKFPISRPNLTFSTLTVSNMSPEDSSIYLCSLGRGVEGYTFGSGTRLTVV.